Shown below are 3 T cell receptor beta chains from a single sample sequenced in a study of T cell changes during pregnancy in multiple sclerosis. Produced via immunoSEQ multiplex PCR; TCRdb's table is partial and in-frame only. The sample yields 28,000 or so clones, 85% to 95% seen once. Here the sequenced sample was CD8+ T cells from peripheral blood mononuclear cells, taken before pregnancy. The receptor set was obtained from a female donor with multiple sclerosis, enrolled in a pregnancy study.

The genes are TRBV7-9 and TRBJ2-2, with TRBD1 matching over 8 bases. The CDR3 length is 15 residues. The J segment lost 5 bases and the V segment lost 5 bases, leaving 7 bases of the junction unmatched. Per germline, CDR1 SEHNR and CDR2 FQNEAQ (reference sequence). The CDR3 sequence: CASSRTGSFTGELFF. CDR3 bases: TGTGCCAGCAGCCGGACAGGGTCATTTACCGGGGAGCTGTTTTTT.

The chain's CDR3 is CASSSDKYYGYTF. The DNA for the CDR3 is TGTGCCAGCAGTTCTGACAAGTACTATGGCTACACCTTC. V and J are TRBV7-9 and TRBJ1-2, with D hard to call. V lost 6 bases, J lost 3 bases, and 11 bases lay in between. There are 13 residues in the CDR3. In germline, CDR1 is SEHNR, CDR2 FQNEAQ (reference sequence).

This sequence joins TRBV5-3 and TRBJ2-5, with 8 nucleotides matching TRBD1. TRBV5-3 is filed as an ORF, its function uncertain. The junction had 6 bases not matched to a gene; V was cut back by 4 bases and J by 4 bases. The CDR3 loop spans 14 amino acids. The CDR3, as DNA: TGTGCCAGAAGCGGCGTTCAGGGGGCAGAGACCCAGTACTTC. It yields the protein CARSGVQGAETQYF.